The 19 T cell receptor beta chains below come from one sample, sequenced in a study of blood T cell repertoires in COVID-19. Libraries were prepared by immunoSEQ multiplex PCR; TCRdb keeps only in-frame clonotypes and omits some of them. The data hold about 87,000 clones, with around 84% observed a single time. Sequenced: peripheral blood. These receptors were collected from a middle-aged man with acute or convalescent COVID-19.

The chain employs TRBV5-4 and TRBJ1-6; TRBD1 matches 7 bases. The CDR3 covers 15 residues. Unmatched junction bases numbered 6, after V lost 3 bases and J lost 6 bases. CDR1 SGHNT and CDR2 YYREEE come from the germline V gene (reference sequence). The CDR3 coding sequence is TGTGCCAGCAGCTGGAGACAGGGCCGTAATTCACCCCTCCACTTT. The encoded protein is CASSWRQGRNSPLHF.

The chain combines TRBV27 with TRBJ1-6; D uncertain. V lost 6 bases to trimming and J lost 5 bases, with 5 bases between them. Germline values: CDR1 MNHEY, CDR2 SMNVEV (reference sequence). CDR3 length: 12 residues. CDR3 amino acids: CASRQNNSPLHF. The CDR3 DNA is TGTGCCAGCAGGCAGAATAATTCACCCCTCCACTTT.

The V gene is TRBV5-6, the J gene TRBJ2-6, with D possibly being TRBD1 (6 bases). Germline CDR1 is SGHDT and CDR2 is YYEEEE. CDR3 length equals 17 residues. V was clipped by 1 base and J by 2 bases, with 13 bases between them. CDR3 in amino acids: CASSLWGPYAGANVLTF. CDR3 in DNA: TGTGCCAGCAGCTTGTGGGGGCCTTACGCTGGGGCCAACGTCCTGACTTTC.

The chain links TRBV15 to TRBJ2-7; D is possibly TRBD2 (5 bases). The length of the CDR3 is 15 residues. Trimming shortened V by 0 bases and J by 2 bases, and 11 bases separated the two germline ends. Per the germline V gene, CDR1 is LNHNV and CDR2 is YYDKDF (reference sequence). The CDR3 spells CATSRDLSGAYEQYF. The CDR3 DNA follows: TGTGCCACCAGCAGAGATCTAAGCGGAGCCTACGAGCAGTACTTC.

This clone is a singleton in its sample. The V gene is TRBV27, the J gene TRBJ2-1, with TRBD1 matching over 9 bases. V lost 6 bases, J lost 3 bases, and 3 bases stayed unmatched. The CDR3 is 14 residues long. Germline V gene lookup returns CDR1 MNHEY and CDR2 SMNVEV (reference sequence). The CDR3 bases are TGTGCCAGCAGACTGGGACAGGGCTACAATGAGCAGTTCTTC. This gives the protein CASRLGQGYNEQFF.

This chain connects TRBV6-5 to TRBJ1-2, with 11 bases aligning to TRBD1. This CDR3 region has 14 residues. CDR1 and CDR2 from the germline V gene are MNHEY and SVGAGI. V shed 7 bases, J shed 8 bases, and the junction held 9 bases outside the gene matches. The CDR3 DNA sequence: TGTGCCAGCACCTTAGGACAGGGGGCGCGGGGCTACACCTTC. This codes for CASTLGQGARGYTF.

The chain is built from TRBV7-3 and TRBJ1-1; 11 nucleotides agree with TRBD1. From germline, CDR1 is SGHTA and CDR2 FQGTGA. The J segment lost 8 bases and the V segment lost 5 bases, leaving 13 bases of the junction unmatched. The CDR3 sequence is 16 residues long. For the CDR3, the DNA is TGTGCCAGCAGCGCCCTAAACCCCGGACAGGGGGCCGAAGCTTTCTTT. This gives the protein CASSALNPGQGAEAFF.

The CDR3 DNA is TGTGCCAGCAGTGTTAGCGGGAGTAGCTACGAGCAGTACTTC. Protein sequence: CASSVSGSSYEQYF. The chain joins TRBV6-4 to TRBJ2-7, with 9 bases aligning to TRBD2. The CDR3 consists of 14 residues. CDR1 MRHNA and CDR2 SNTAGT come from the germline V gene. Trimming cost V 4 bases and J 3 bases; bases outside gene matches: 4.

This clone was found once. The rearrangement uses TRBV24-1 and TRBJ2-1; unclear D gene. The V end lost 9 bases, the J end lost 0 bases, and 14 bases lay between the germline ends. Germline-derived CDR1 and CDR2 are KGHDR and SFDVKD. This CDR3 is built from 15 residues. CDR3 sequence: CATPPTASSYNEQFF. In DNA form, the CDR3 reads TGTGCCACCCCTCCGACTGCGAGCTCCTACAATGAGCAGTTCTTC.

The CDR3 spells CASSDPGQGAKGYGYTF. For the CDR3, the DNA is TGTGCCAGCAGTGATCCGGGACAGGGGGCGAAGGGCTATGGCTACACCTTC. V and J are TRBV6-1 and TRBJ1-2; 12 nucleotides agree with TRBD1. Per the germline V gene, CDR1 is MNHNS and CDR2 is SASEGT. The V gene end was trimmed by 3 bases and the J gene end by 4 bases; junction bases not matched to a gene: 9. The CDR3 consists of 17 residues.

CDR3 region: CASSIVGHNNQPQHF. For the CDR3, the DNA is TGTGCCAGTAGTATAGTGGGGCACAACAATCAGCCCCAGCATTTT. This sequence joins TRBV19 and TRBJ1-5, with D perhaps TRBD1 (5 bases). CDR1 and CDR2 from the germline V gene are LNHDA and SQIVND (reference sequence). The CDR3 length is 15 residues. Trimming stripped 1 base from V and 3 bases from J, with 10 bases between.

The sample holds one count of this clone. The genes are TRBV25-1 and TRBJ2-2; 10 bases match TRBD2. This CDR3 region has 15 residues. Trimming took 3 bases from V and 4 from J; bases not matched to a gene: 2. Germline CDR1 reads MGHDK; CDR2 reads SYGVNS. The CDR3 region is CASSDRTSGTGELFF. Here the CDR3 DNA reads TGTGCCAGCAGTGATAGGACTAGCGGCACCGGGGAGCTGTTTTTT.

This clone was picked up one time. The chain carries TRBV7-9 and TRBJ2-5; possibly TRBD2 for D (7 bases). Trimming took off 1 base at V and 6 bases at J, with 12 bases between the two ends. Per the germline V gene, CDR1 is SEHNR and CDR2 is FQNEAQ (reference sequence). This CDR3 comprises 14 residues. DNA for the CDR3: TGTGCCAGCAGCTTAGAGTGGGGGGGCAAGACCCAGTACTTC. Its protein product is CASSLEWGGKTQYF.

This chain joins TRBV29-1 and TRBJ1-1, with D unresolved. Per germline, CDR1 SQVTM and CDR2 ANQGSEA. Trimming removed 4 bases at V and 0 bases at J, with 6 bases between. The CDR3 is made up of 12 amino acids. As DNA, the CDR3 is TGCAGCGTTGGACTGATGAACACTGAAGCTTTCTTT. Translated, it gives CSVGLMNTEAFF.

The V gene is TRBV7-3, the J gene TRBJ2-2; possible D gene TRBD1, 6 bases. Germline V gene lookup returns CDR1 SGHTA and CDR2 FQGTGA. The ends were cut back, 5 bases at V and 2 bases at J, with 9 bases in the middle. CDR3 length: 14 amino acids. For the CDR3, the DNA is TGTGCCAGCAGCCGGGGACACAACACCGGGGAGCTGTTTTTT. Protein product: CASSRGHNTGELFF.

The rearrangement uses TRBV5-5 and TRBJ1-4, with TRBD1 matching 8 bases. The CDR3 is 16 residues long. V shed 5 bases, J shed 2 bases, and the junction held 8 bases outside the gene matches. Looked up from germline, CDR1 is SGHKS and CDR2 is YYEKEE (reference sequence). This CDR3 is CASSRQGMPTNEKLFF. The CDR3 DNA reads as TGTGCCAGCAGTCGACAGGGGATGCCTACTAATGAAAAACTGTTTTTT.

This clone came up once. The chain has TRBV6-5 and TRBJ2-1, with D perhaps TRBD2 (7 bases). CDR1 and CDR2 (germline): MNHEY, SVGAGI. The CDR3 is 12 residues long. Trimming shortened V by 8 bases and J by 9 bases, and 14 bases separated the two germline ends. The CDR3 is CASRSGGAEQFF. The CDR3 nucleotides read TGTGCCAGCCGATCGGGGGGCGCTGAGCAGTTCTTC.

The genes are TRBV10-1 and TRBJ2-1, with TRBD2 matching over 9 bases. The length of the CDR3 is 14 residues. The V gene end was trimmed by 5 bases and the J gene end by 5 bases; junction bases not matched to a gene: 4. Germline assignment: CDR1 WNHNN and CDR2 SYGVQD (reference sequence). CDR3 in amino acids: CASSTSGPDNEQFF. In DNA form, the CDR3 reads TGCGCCAGCAGTACTAGCGGGCCAGACAATGAGCAGTTCTTC.

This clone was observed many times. The chain's CDR3 is CASSPQNTGELFF. The CDR3 DNA follows: TGTGCCAGCTCACCTCAGAACACCGGGGAGCTGTTTTTT. J is TRBJ2-2 and V is TRBV18; D not resolved. There are 13 residues in the CDR3. CDR1 is KGHSH, CDR2 LQKENI, per germline. Trimming stripped 3 bases from V and 1 base from J, with 3 bases between.